Below are 11 T cell receptor beta chains sequenced from a single sample in a study of early T cells in non-severe SARS-CoV-2 infection. One entry per CDR3 protein results from TCRdb running MiXCR on the 5' RACE reads. The data contain over 75,000 distinct CDR3 sequences, under 15% of them singletons. The sample comprised whole blood. Every receptor here comes from an adult who was a healthcare worker with PCR-confirmed SARS-CoV-2 infection or an uninfected control (not recorded which).

This chain connects TRBV7-9 to TRBJ2-1; D uncertain. The CDR3 loop spans 8 amino acids. Trimming pared 5 bases from V and 12 bases from J, leaving 2 bases between. From germline, CDR1 is SEHNR and CDR2 FQNEAQ (reference sequence). The CDR3 loop is CASSPQFF. The DNA of the CDR3 is TGTGCCAGCAGCCCGCAGTTCTTC.

This clonotype was detected a few times. DNA of the CDR3: TGTGCCAGCAGCCCAGGGGTGCGAGAGACCCAGTACTTC. Translating it yields CASSPGVRETQYF. The chain has TRBV12-3 or TRBV12-4 and TRBJ2-5, with TRBD1 as a possible D gene (6 bases). V shed 6 bases and J shed 4 bases, with 12 bases lying between them. CDR3 length: 13 residues.

This clonotype occurred many times. This sequence joins TRBV18 and TRBJ1-1; D is possibly TRBD1 (5 bases). From germline, CDR1 is KGHSH and CDR2 LQKENI. The CDR3 has 12 residues. V was pared by 6 bases and J by 4 bases, with 9 bases between. Here the CDR3 reads CASSAGRTEAFF. DNA of the CDR3: TGTGCCAGCTCCGCAGGGCGCACTGAAGCTTTCTTT.

This clonotype was seen more than once but under ten times. The rearrangement uses TRBV28 and TRBJ1-1; D not certain. Germline assignment: CDR1 MDHEN and CDR2 SYDVKM. The length of the CDR3 is 11 residues. V was cut by 7 bases and J by 8 bases, with 11 bases left in between. CDR3 in DNA: TGTGCCAGCACCAGGCCAGGAGAAGCTTTCTTT. This codes for CASTRPGEAFF.

Many counts were recorded for this clonotype. The chain recombines TRBV7-9 with TRBJ2-7; the D gene is possibly TRBD1 (6 bases). V was clipped by 5 bases and J by 6 bases, with 11 bases between them. CDR3 length: 12 residues. From germline, CDR1 is SEHNR and CDR2 FQNEAQ (reference sequence). The DNA for the CDR3 is TGTGCCAGCAGCCCAGGGGCCCGCGAGCAGTACTTC. This encodes CASSPGAREQYF. The full variable domain, with the rest looked up from reference TRBV7-9 and TRBJ2-7, is DTGVSQNPRHKITKRGQNVTFRCDPISEHNRLYWYRQTLGQGPEFLTYFQNEAQLEKSRLLSDRFSAERPKGSFSTLEIQRTEQGDSAMYLCASSPGAREQYFGPGTRLTVT.

The chain recombines TRBV7-6 with TRBJ1-2; 9 bases line up with TRBD1. Germline values: CDR1 SGHVS, CDR2 FNYEAQ. The CDR3 spans 16 residues. The V segment lost 0 bases and the J segment 4 bases; nucleotides outside the gene matches: 6. The CDR3 nucleotides are TGTGCCAGCAGCTTAGCGCTTAAGGGACAGGGCTATGGCTACACCTTC. Encoded protein: CASSLALKGQGYGYTF.

This sequence joins TRBV5-6 and TRBJ2-2; D is undetermined. Trimming removed 5 bases from V and 3 bases from J, with 5 bases in between. The CDR3 is 12 residues long. CDR1 is SGHDT and CDR2 is YYEEEE in the germline V gene. For the CDR3, the DNA is TGTGCCAGCAGGGTCCACACCGGGGAGCTGTTTTTT. It translates to CASRVHTGELFF.

CDR3 coding DNA: TGCAGCGTTTTAACAGCCTACGAGCAGTACTTC. Encoded protein: CSVLTAYEQYF. The gene calls are TRBV29-1 and TRBJ2-7; no definite D call. This CDR3 spans 11 amino acids. V was trimmed by 5 bases and J by 2 bases, leaving 7 bases between them. Germline lookup yields CDR1 SQVTM and CDR2 ANQGSEA.

The table lists this clonotype with a few counts. The chain recombines TRBV10-2 with TRBJ1-5; D unresolved. The CDR3 loop spans 13 amino acids. The V and J ends lost 0 bases and 4 bases respectively, with 4 bases between them. From germline, CDR1 is WSHSY and CDR2 SAAADI. CDR3 residues: CASSESENQPQHF. In DNA form, the CDR3 reads TGCGCCAGCAGTGAGTCCGAGAATCAGCCCCAGCATTTT.

J is TRBJ2-5 and V is TRBV28; D may be TRBD1 (6 bases). Germline values: CDR1 MDHEN, CDR2 SYDVKM. Trimming stripped 5 bases from V and 4 bases from J, with 11 bases between. The CDR3 consists of 13 residues. The CDR3 here is CASSLGGRETQYF. Here the CDR3 DNA reads TGTGCCAGCAGTCTTGGGGGCAGAGAGACCCAGTACTTC. The full variable domain, its missing parts supplied by reference TRBV28 and TRBJ2-5, is DVKVTQSSRYLVKRTGEKVFLECVQDMDHENMFWYRQDPGLGLRLIYFSYDVKMKEKGDIPEGYSVSREKKERFSLILESASTNQTSMYLCASSLGGRETQYFGPGTRLLVL.

This clonotype was observed many times. This chain connects TRBV7-3 to TRBJ2-5, with TRBD2 identical over 11 bases. The junction had 3 bases not matched to a gene; V was cut back by 5 bases and J by 4 bases. The CDR3 covers 14 residues. Germline V gene data show CDR1 as SGHTA and CDR2 as FQGTGA. The chain's CDR3 is CASSPGLAGETQYF. Written as DNA, the CDR3 is TGTGCCAGCAGCCCCGGACTAGCGGGAGAGACCCAGTACTTC.